Sequencing of this TCR beta chain was carried out in a study of molecular identifiers for immune sequencing clone quantification. General study results and limits: Jurkat TCR RNA from one cell was spiked into about a million naive cells, and it was reportedly detectable there.

TCRdb analysed the PCR reads with MiXCR anew, one entry per CDR3 protein. The sample has fewer than 45,000 distinct CDR3 sequences; about 24% are singletons. As regards this clonotype: Its specificity is unknown. One junction end does not reproduce the germline sequence, and a read error may be involved.

Germline loops: CDR1 SGHNT, CDR2 YENEEA. The CDR3 loop spans 15 amino acids. Specimen: naive CD8+ T cells from blood, with Jurkat cell RNA spiked in. Regarding subset: FACS-sorted CD8+CD4-CCR7+CD45RA+ naive T cells. The TCR originated in a human donor in good health. Some libraries in this study had Jurkat cell RNA spiked in. The J gene is TRBJ2-2, the V gene TRBV11-3, with a tentative D call TRBD2 (6 bases). The DNA of the CDR3 is TGTGCCAACAGCCCGGACTACTTGAACACCGGGGAGCTGTTTTTT. Protein sequence: CANSPDYLNTGELFF.